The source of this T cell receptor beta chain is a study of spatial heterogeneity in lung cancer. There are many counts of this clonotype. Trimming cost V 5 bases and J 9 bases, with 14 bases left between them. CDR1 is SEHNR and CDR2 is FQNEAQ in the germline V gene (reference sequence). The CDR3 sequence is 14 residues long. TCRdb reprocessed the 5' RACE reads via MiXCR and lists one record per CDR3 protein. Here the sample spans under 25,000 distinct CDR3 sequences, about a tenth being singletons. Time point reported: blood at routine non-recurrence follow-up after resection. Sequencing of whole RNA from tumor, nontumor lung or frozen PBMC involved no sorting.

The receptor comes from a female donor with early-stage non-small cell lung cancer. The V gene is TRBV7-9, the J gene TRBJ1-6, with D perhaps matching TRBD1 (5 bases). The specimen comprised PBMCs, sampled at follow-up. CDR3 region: CASSPQGGISPLHF. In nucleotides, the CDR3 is TGTGCCAGCAGCCCTCAGGGAGGGATTTCACCCCTCCACTTT.